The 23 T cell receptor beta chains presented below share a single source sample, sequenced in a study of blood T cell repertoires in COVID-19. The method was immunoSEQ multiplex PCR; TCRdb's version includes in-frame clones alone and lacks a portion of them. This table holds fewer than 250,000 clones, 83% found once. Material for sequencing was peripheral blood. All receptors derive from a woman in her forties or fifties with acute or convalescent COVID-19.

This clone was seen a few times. CDR3 DNA: TGCGCCAGCAGCTCCGCGGGGGGCGGGGAGAATGGCTACACCTTC. It encodes CASSSAGGGENGYTF. The rearrangement links TRBV4-1 to TRBJ1-2; maybe TRBD1 (6 bases). The CDR3 spans 15 residues. CDR1 MGHRA and CDR2 YSYEKL come from the germline V gene. Trimming took off 5 bases at V and 6 bases at J, with 19 bases between the two ends.

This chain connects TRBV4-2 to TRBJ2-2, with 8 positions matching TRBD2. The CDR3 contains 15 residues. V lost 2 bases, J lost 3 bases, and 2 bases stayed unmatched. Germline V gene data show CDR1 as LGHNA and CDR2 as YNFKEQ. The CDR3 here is CASSQIGRDTGELFF. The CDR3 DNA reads TGTGCCAGCAGCCAAATCGGGAGGGACACCGGGGAGCTGTTTTTT.

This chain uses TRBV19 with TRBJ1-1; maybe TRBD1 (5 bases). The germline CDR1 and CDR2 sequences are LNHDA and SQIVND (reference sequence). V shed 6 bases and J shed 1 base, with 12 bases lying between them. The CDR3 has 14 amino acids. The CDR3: CASRARGGNTEAFF. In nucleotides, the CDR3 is TGTGCCAGTAGGGCCCGCGGGGGGAACACTGAAGCTTTCTTT.

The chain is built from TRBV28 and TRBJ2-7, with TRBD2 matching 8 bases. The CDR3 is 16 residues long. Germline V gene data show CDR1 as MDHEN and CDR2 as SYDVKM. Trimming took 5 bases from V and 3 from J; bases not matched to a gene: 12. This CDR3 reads CASSSVRGAGLYEQYF. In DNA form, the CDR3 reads TGTGCCAGCAGTAGCGTGCGGGGGGCCGGGCTCTACGAGCAGTACTTC.

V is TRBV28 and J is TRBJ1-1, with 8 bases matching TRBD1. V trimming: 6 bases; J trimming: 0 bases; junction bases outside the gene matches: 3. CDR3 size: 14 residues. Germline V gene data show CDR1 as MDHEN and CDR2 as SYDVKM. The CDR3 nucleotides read TGTGCCAGCAGGAACAGGGGGTTGAACACTGAAGCTTTCTTT. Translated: CASRNRGLNTEAFF.

The CDR3 DNA reads TGCGCCAGCAGCTTCTCTAGCGGGGAAAACTACGAGCAGTACTTC. Protein: CASSFSSGENYEQYF. The genes are TRBV5-1 and TRBJ2-7; TRBD2 matches 9 bases. Germline V gene sequence: CDR1 SGHRS, CDR2 YFSETQ. CDR3 length: 15 amino acids. The ends lost 2 bases at V and 3 bases at J; junction bases unmatched: 6. The whole variable domain, remainder taken from reference TRBV5-1 and TRBJ2-7, is KAGVTQTPRYLIKTRGQQVTLSCSPISGHRSVSWYQQTPGQGLQFLFEYFSETQRNKGNFPGRFSGRQFSNSRSEMNVSTLELGDSALYLCASSFSSGENYEQYFGPGTRLTVT.

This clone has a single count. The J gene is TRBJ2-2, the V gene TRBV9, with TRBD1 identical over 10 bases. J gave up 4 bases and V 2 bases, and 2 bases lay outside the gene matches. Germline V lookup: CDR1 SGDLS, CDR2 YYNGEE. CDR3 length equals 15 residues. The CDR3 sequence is CASSVRDRGTGELFF. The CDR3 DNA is TGTGCCAGCAGCGTCCGGGACAGGGGCACCGGGGAGCTGTTTTTT.

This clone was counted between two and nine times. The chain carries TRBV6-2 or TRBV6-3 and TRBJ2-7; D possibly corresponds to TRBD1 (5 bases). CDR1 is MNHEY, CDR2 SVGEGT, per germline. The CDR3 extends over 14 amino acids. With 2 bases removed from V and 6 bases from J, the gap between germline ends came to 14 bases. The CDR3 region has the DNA TGTGCCAGCAGTTACAGGCAGGGTAGTCGCGAGCAGTACTTC. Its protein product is CASSYRQGSREQYF.

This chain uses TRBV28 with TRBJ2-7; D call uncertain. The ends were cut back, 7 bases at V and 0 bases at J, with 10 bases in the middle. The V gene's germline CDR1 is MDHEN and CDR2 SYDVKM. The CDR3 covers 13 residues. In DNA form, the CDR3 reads TGTGCCAGCACCAGAATCCCCTCCTACGAGCAGTACTTC. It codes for CASTRIPSYEQYF. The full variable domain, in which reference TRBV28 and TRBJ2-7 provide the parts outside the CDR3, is DVKVTQSSRYLVKRTGEKVFLECVQDMDHENMFWYRQDPGLGLRLIYFSYDVKMKEKGDIPEGYSVSREKKERFSLILESASTNQTSMYLCASTRIPSYEQYFGPGTRLTVT.

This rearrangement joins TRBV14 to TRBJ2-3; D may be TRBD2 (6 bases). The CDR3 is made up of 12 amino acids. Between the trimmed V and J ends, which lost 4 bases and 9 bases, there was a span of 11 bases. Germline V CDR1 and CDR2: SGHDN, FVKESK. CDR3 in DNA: TGTGCCAGCAGCCCGACTAGTTGGACGCAGTATTTT. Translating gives CASSPTSWTQYF. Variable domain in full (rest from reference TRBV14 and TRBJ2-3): EAGVTQFPSHSVIEKGQTVTLRCDPISGHDNLYWYRRVMGKEIKFLLHFVKESKQDESGMPNNRFLAERTGGTYSTLKVQPAELEDSGVYFCASSPTSWTQYFGPGTRLTVL.

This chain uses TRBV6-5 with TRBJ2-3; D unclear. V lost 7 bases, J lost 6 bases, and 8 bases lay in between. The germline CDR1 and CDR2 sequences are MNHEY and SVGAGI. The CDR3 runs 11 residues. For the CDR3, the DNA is TGTGCCAGCACCCACTTGGATACGCAGTATTTT. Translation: CASTHLDTQYF.

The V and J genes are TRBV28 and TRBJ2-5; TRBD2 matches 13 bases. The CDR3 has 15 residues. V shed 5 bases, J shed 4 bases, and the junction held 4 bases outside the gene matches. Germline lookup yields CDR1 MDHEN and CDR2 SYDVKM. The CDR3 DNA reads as TGTGCCAGCAGTCCGGGACTAGCGGGACCAGAGACCCAGTACTTC. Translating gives CASSPGLAGPETQYF.

The CDR3 loop is CASSDSSGSSVDTQYF. CDR3 DNA: TGCGCCAGCAGTGATTCTAGCGGGAGCAGTGTTGATACGCAGTATTTT. The chain has TRBV10-1 and TRBJ2-3; TRBD2 matches 10 bases. CDR1 and CDR2 from the germline V gene are WNHNN and SYGVQD (reference sequence). This CDR3 contains 16 residues. Trimming cost V 3 bases and J 6 bases; bases outside gene matches: 9.

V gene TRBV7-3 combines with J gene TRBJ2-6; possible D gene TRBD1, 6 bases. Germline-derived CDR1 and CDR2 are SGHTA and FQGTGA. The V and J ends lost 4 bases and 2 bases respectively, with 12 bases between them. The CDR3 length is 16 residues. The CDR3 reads CASSSSRGTGANVLTF. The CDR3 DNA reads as TGTGCCAGCAGCTCTTCAAGGGGGACTGGGGCCAACGTCCTGACTTTC.

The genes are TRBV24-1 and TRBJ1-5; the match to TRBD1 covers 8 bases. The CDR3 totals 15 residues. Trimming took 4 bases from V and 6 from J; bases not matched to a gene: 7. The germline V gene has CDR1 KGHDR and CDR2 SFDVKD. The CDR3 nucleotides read TGTGCCACCAGTGAGCCAGGGGGCGCAGGTCAGCCCCAGCATTTT. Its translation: CATSEPGGAGQPQHF.

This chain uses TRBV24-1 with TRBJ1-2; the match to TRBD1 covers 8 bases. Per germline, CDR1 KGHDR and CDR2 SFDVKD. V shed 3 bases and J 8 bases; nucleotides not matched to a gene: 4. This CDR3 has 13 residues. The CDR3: CATSDPGQGGYTF. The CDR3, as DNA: TGTGCCACCAGTGATCCCGGACAGGGCGGCTACACCTTC.

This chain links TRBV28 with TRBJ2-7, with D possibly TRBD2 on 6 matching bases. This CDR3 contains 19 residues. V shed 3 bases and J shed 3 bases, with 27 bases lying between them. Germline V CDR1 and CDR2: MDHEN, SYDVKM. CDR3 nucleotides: TGTGCCAGCAGTTTGGTCAGGGTCGGCGGGACCCGTCCTATCTACGAGCAGTACTTC. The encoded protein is CASSLVRVGGTRPIYEQYF.

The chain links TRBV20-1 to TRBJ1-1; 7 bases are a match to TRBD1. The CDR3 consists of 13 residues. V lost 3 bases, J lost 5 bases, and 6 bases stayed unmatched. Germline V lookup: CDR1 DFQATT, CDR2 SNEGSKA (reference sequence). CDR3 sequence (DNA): TGCAGTGCTAGTGGACAGGTTGGTACTGAAGCTTTCTTT. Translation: CSASGQVGTEAFF.

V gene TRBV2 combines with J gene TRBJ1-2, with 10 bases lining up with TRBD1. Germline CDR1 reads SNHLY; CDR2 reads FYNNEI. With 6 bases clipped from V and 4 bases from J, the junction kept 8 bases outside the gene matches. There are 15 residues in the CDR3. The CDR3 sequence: CASRAGQGVGYGYTF. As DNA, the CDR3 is TGTGCCAGCAGGGCTGGACAGGGGGTTGGCTATGGCTACACCTTC.

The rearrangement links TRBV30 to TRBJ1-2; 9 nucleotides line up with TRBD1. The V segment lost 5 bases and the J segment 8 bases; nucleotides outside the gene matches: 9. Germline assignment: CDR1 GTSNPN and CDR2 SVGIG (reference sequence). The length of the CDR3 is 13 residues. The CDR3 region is CAWGQGKTEGYTF. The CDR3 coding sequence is TGTGCCTGGGGACAGGGGAAAACAGAAGGCTACACCTTC. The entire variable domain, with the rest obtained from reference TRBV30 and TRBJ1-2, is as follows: SQTIHQWPATLVQPVGSPLSLECTVEGTSNPNLYWYRQAAGRGLQLLFYSVGIGQISSEVPQNLSASRPQDRQFILSSKKLLLSDSGFYLCAWGQGKTEGYTFGSGTRLTVV.

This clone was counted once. The CDR3 protein is CASSAGTENTEAFF. The CDR3 region has the DNA TGTGCCAGCAGCGCCGGGACAGAGAACACTGAAGCTTTCTTT. The V and J genes are TRBV7-8 and TRBJ1-1, with TRBD1 identical over 7 bases. The CDR3 consists of 14 residues. Looked up from germline, CDR1 is SGHVS and CDR2 is FQNEAQ. Trimming removed 5 bases from V and 1 base from J; junction bases left unmatched: 4.

The CDR3 DNA sequence: TGTGCCAGCAGTGGTGAGGGTACTAATGAAAAACTGTTTTTT. Its translation: CASSGEGTNEKLFF. The gene calls are TRBV2 and TRBJ1-4; D ambiguous. Germline-derived CDR1 and CDR2 are SNHLY and FYNNEI. CDR3 size: 14 residues. Deletions cut 4 bases from V and 2 bases from J, with 8 bases between.

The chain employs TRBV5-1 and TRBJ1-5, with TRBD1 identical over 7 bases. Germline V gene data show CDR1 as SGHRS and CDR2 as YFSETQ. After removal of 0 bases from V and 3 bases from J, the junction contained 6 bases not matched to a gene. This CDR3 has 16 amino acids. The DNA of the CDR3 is TGCGCCAGCAGCTTGGGTCCGGGACAGAACAATCAGCCCCAGCATTTT. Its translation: CASSLGPGQNNQPQHF.